Listed below are T cell receptor beta chains from one sample, sequenced in a study of OX40 agonist ivuxolimab in advanced cancers. Sequencing was performed with immunoSEQ multiplex PCR; in TCRdb, only in-frame clones are kept and a portion is missing. The sample yields more than 60,000 clones, 94% seen once. The sample in question was CD4+ or CD8+ T cells sorted from blood, obtained in a trial of the OX40 agonist ivuxolimab. These receptor sequences come from an adult with an advanced solid tumor such as melanoma, head and neck, liver or kidney cancer. Both conserved end residues are part of each CDR3. The D gene is left open where the match is weak. The size of a clone is reported for some rows only, either as once, few or many, or as a class for expanded clones.

J: TRBJ2-7
V: TRBV7-8
size: .
D: TRBD2
CDR3: CASSLARTSRGEQYF
DNA: TGTGCCAGCAGCTTAGCGAGGACTAGCCGGGGCGAGCAGTACTTC

J: TRBJ1-4
V: TRBV27
size: .
D: .
CDR3: CASSSPRVGNEKLFF
DNA: TGTGCCAGCAGCTCCCCGAGGGTGGGAAATGAAAAACTGTTTTTT

J: TRBJ2-1
V: TRBV6-4
size: .
D: TRBD1
CDR3: CASRADRGAYNEQFF
DNA: TGTGCCAGCAGGGCAGACAGGGGGGCCTACAATGAGCAGTTCTTC

J: TRBJ2-7
V: TRBV5-1
size: .
D: .
CDR3: CASSSSLDYEQYF
DNA: TGCGCCAGCAGCTCCTCGCTGGACTACGAGCAGTACTTC

J: TRBJ1-3
V: TRBV7-2
size: .
D: .
CDR3: CASSLHGGNTIYF
DNA: TGTGCCAGCAGCTTACATGGGGGAAACACCATATATTTT

J: TRBJ2-7
V: TRBV2
size: .
D: .
CDR3: CASSDALSYEQYF
DNA: TGTGCCAGCAGTGACGCGCTGTCCTACGAGCAGTACTTC

J: TRBJ2-7
V: TRBV10-2
size: .
D: TRBD2
CDR3: CASIVGLAGVGEQYF
DNA: TGCGCCAGCATTGTGGGACTAGCGGGAGTAGGCGAGCAGTACTTC

J: TRBJ2-7
V: TRBV28
size: once
D: TRBD2
CDR3: CASSQIGTSGPYEQYF
DNA: TGTGCCAGCAGTCAAATCGGGACTAGCGGTCCCTACGAGCAGTACTTC

J: TRBJ1-2
V: TRBV27
size: .
D: .
CDR3: CASSPRGANYGYTF
DNA: TGTGCCAGCAGTCCCCGGGGCGCTAACTATGGCTACACCTTC

J: TRBJ1-2
V: TRBV7-8
size: .
D: .
CDR3: CASSSLAGDGYTF
DNA: TGTGCCAGCAGCTCCTTGGCGGGGGACGGCTACACCTTC

J: TRBJ2-7
V: TRBV5-3
size: .
D: .
CDR3: CARSLGYEQYF
DNA: TGTGCCAGAAGCTTGGGCTACGAGCAGTACTTC

J: TRBJ1-1
V: TRBV4-1
size: .
D: TRBD1
CDR3: CASSQATGTNTEAFF
DNA: TGCGCCAGCAGCCAAGCGACAGGGACGAACACTGAAGCTTTCTTT

J: TRBJ2-6
V: TRBV19
size: .
D: .
CDR3: CASGFSGANVLTF
DNA: TGTGCCAGCGGGTTCTCTGGGGCCAACGTCCTGACTTTC

J: TRBJ2-3
V: TRBV4-2
size: .
D: TRBD2
CDR3: CASRQTSGRTDTQYF
DNA: TGTGCCAGCAGACAAACTAGCGGACGCACAGATACGCAGTATTTT

J: TRBJ2-7
V: TRBV29-1
size: .
D: .
CDR3: CSVEAGQSSYEQYF
DNA: TGCAGCGTTGAGGCAGGGCAGAGCTCCTACGAGCAGTACTTC

J: TRBJ2-7
V: TRBV7-6
size: .
D: TRBD2
CDR3: CASSSLAGVAYEQYF
DNA: TGTGCCAGCAGCTCCCTAGCGGGAGTTGCCTACGAGCAGTACTTC

J: TRBJ1-1
V: TRBV9
size: .
D: TRBD1
CDR3: CASSPGQGSVTEAFF
DNA: TGTGCCAGCAGCCCAGGACAGGGAAGCGTCACTGAAGCTTTCTTT

J: TRBJ2-7
V: TRBV7-2
size: .
D: .
CDR3: CASSSLGPYEQYF
DNA: TGTGCCAGCAGCTCCCTGGGACCCTACGAGCAGTACTTC

J: TRBJ2-2
V: TRBV5-4
size: .
D: TRBD1
CDR3: CASRDRGNTGELFF
DNA: TGTGCCAGCAGAGACAGGGGGAACACCGGGGAGCTGTTTTTT

J: TRBJ1-5
V: TRBV19
size: .
D: .
CDR3: CASSMSAAGNQPQHF
DNA: TGTGCCAGTAGTATGTCGGCTGCTGGTAATCAGCCCCAGCATTTT

J: TRBJ1-1
V: TRBV5-1
size: .
D: .
CDR3: CASRQMNTEAFF
DNA: TGCGCCAGCAGACAGATGAACACTGAAGCTTTCTTT

J: TRBJ2-1
V: TRBV19
size: .
D: TRBD2
CDR3: CASGGGLYNEQFF
DNA: TGTGCCAGTGGCGGGGGGCTCTACAATGAGCAGTTCTTC

J: TRBJ2-5
V: TRBV7-9
size: .
D: TRBD1
CDR3: CASSDPGQVSETQYF
DNA: TGTGCCAGCAGCGACCCGGGACAGGTTTCGGAGACCCAGTACTTC

J: TRBJ1-1
V: TRBV6-5
size: .
D: TRBD1
CDR3: CASSFSSTRQGEEAFF
DNA: TGTGCCAGCAGTTTTTCCTCCACTCGACAGGGGGAAGAAGCTTTCTTT

J: TRBJ2-1
V: TRBV13
size: .
D: TRBD2
CDR3: CASSAGVLNEQFF
DNA: TGTGCCAGCAGCGCGGGAGTCCTCAATGAGCAGTTCTTC

J: TRBJ1-2
V: TRBV19
size: .
D: TRBD1
CDR3: CASSIASTGESYGYTF
DNA: TGTGCCAGTAGTATAGCCTCGACAGGGGAGAGCTATGGCTACACCTTC

J: TRBJ1-6
V: TRBV4-3
size: .
D: .
CDR3: CASSQEAASSYNSPLHF
DNA: TGCGCCAGCAGCCAAGAGGCCGCTAGCTCCTATAATTCACCCCTCCACTTT

J: TRBJ1-5
V: TRBV9
size: .
D: TRBD1
CDR3: CASSATGGGQPQHF
DNA: TGTGCCAGCAGCGCTACAGGGGGCGGACAGCCCCAGCATTTT

J: TRBJ2-7
V: TRBV5-1
size: .
D: .
CDR3: CASSFGTSDEQYF
DNA: TGCGCCAGCAGCTTCGGGACGTCGGACGAGCAGTACTTC

J: TRBJ2-6
V: TRBV27
size: .
D: .
CDR3: CASSAGHLSGANVLTF
DNA: TGTGCCAGCAGCGCGGGACACCTCTCTGGGGCCAACGTCCTGACTTTC

J: TRBJ2-1
V: TRBV5-1
size: .
D: TRBD2
CDR3: CASSPVAGDSEQFF
DNA: TGCGCCAGCAGCCCTGTTGCGGGAGATAGTGAGCAGTTCTTC

J: TRBJ1-1
V: TRBV6-4
size: .
D: TRBD1
CDR3: CASSATGGMNTEAFF
DNA: TGTGCCAGCAGCGCTACAGGGGGTATGAACACTGAAGCTTTCTTT

J: TRBJ1-1
V: TRBV19
size: .
D: .
CDR3: CASSTPGGNTEAFF
DNA: TGTGCCAGTAGTACCCCGGGGGGGAACACTGAAGCTTTCTTT

J: TRBJ1-5
V: TRBV27
size: .
D: .
CDR3: CASSPRGGSNQPQHF
DNA: TGTGCCAGCAGTCCGCGTGGAGGTAGCAATCAGCCCCAGCATTTT

J: TRBJ2-3
V: TRBV7-9
size: .
D: TRBD2
CDR3: CASSFAGGSLSTDTQYF
DNA: TGTGCCAGCAGCTTCGCGGGGGGTAGCCTGAGCACAGATACGCAGTATTTT

J: TRBJ2-3
V: TRBV10-3
size: .
D: .
CDR3: CAISESRGHGDTQYF
DNA: TGTGCCATCAGTGAGTCACGGGGGCATGGAGATACGCAGTATTTT

J: TRBJ2-7
V: TRBV5-4
size: .
D: .
CDR3: CASSLREGGEQYF
DNA: TGTGCCAGCAGCTTGCGGGAAGGGGGCGAGCAGTACTTC

J: TRBJ2-1
V: TRBV4-1
size: few
D: .
CDR3: CASSQVGETVEQFF
DNA: TGCGCCAGCAGCCAAGTCGGGGAGACAGTTGAGCAGTTCTTC

J: TRBJ1-2
V: TRBV4-1
size: .
D: .
CDR3: CASSQERGNYGYTF
DNA: TGCGCCAGCAGCCAAGAGCGGGGGAACTATGGCTACACCTTC

J: TRBJ2-1
V: TRBV9
size: .
D: TRBD2
CDR3: CASSVGAGEIYNEQFF
DNA: TGTGCCAGCAGCGTAGGGGCGGGAGAAATATACAATGAGCAGTTCTTC

J: TRBJ1-5
V: TRBV7-2
size: .
D: TRBD1
CDR3: CASSLGGGGGNQPQHF
DNA: TGTGCCAGCAGCTTAGGAGGGGGCGGGGGCAATCAGCCCCAGCATTTT

J: TRBJ2-7
V: TRBV5-1
size: .
D: TRBD1
CDR3: CASGPGQGSHEQYF
DNA: TGCGCCAGCGGACCGGGACAGGGGAGCCACGAGCAGTACTTC

J: TRBJ2-3
V: TRBV28
size: .
D: TRBD1
CDR3: CASRFRTGRDTQYF
DNA: TGTGCCAGCAGGTTCCGGACAGGGAGAGATACGCAGTATTTT

J: TRBJ2-7
V: TRBV27
size: .
D: .
CDR3: CASSALQGRPYEQYF
DNA: TGTGCCAGCAGTGCCCTCCAGGGAAGACCCTACGAGCAGTACTTC

J: TRBJ2-1
V: TRBV2
size: .
D: .
CDR3: CARGLGNEQFF
DNA: TGTGCCAGAGGCCTAGGGAATGAGCAGTTCTTC

J: TRBJ2-1
V: TRBV28
size: .
D: .
CDR3: CASSPRGGPHEQFF
DNA: TGTGCCAGCAGTCCCCGGGGAGGTCCCCATGAGCAGTTCTTC

J: TRBJ1-2
V: TRBV5-1
size: .
D: TRBD1
CDR3: CASSPYGQGNFYGYTF
DNA: TGCGCCAGCAGCCCCTACGGACAGGGGAACTTCTATGGCTACACCTTC

J: TRBJ2-7
V: TRBV29-1
size: .
D: .
CDR3: CSVRVSYEQYF
DNA: TGCAGCGTCAGGGTCTCCTACGAGCAGTACTTC

J: TRBJ2-1
V: TRBV7-9
size: .
D: TRBD2
CDR3: CASRGVAPAGEEQFF
DNA: TGTGCCAGCAGAGGGGTTGCCCCAGCGGGGGAGGAGCAGTTCTTC

J: TRBJ1-1
V: TRBV7-6
size: .
D: .
CDR3: CASSLYRTANTEAFF
DNA: TGTGCCAGCAGCTTATACAGGACTGCGAACACTGAAGCTTTCTTT

J: TRBJ2-5
V: TRBV7-2
size: once
D: .
CDR3: CAVRGLAGTRGETQYF
DNA: TGTGCCGTGAGGGGGCTAGCGGGTACCCGCGGAGAGACCCAGTACTTC

J: TRBJ2-3
V: TRBV7-8
size: .
D: TRBD1
CDR3: CASSLGQFTSTDTQYF
DNA: TGTGCCAGCAGCCTGGGACAGTTTACTAGCACAGATACGCAGTATTTT

J: TRBJ2-7
V: TRBV2
size: once
D: TRBD1
CDR3: CASSDRDRGPHEQYF
DNA: TGTGCCAGCAGTGACCGGGACAGGGGGCCCCACGAGCAGTACTTC

J: TRBJ1-2
V: TRBV4-1
size: .
D: .
CDR3: CASSQDPGARFGYTF
DNA: TGCGCCAGCAGCCAAGATCCGGGGGCGAGGTTTGGCTACACCTTC

J: TRBJ2-1
V: TRBV29-1
size: .
D: .
CDR3: CSLQGRSGRDNEQFF
DNA: TGCAGCTTACAAGGGAGGTCAGGACGAGACAATGAGCAGTTCTTC